The clone carrying this T cell receptor (beta chain) showed up just a few times. V dropped 5 bases and J dropped 1; count of bases not matched to a gene: 17. The CDR3 has 18 amino acids. CDR1 SGHKS and CDR2 YYEKEE come from the germline V gene (reference sequence). This specimen belongs to a study of T cells after yellow fever vaccination. TCRdb called the 5' RACE reads again in MiXCR, with one record for every CDR3 protein. The repertoire has 500,000 to 650,000 distinct CDR3 sequences, about 12% of them found once; the top ten carry 15%. The specimen was PBMCs, collected on the day of the yellow fever booster vaccination. The chain is built from TRBV5-5 and TRBJ1-2, with TRBD1 identical over 7 bases. This clonotype was sampled from a man aged 25 to 40 who received the YFV17D yellow fever vaccine. CDR3 residues: CASRTQGSSRNFNYGYTF. The CDR3 coding sequence is TGTGCCAGCAGGACACAGGGGTCCTCCCGGAATTTTAACTATGGCTACACCTTC. Complete variable domain (other parts from reference TRBV5-5 and TRBJ1-2): DAGVTQSPTHLIKTRGQQVTLRCSPISGHKSVSWYQQVLGQGPQFIFQYYEKEERGRGNFPDRFSARQFPNYSSELNVNALLLGDSALYLCASRTQGSSRNFNYGYTFGSGTRLTVV.